The 20 T cell receptor beta chains presented below share a single source sample, sequenced in a study of T cell responses to AZD1222 COVID-19 vaccine. This table comes from immunoSEQ multiplex PCR, and its TCRdb copy is limited to in-frame clones, with some not included. This table holds approximately 150,000 clones, under 95% found once. Sequencing used peripheral blood, obtained 28 days after the second dose of the MenACWY control vaccine. The receptor set was obtained from an adult who received the MenACWY meningococcal vaccine as a control.

This chain links TRBV27 with TRBJ1-5; possible D gene TRBD1, 5 bases. The ends were cut back, 9 bases at V and 3 bases at J, with 12 bases in the middle. This CDR3 contains 13 residues. The germline gives CDR1 MNHEY, CDR2 SMNVEV (reference sequence). CDR3 sequence: CASRTGNNQPQHF. CDR3 DNA sequence: TGTGCCAGTCGAACAGGAAACAATCAGCCCCAGCATTTT.

The V gene is TRBV7-9, the J gene TRBJ2-2; D remains ambiguous. V gave up 2 bases and J gave up 2 bases, with 12 bases separating them. The CDR3 is 16 amino acids. Germline assignment: CDR1 SEHNR and CDR2 FQNEAQ (reference sequence). The CDR3 sequence is CASSLFRTVNTGELFF. The CDR3 nucleotides read TGTGCCAGCAGCTTATTTAGGACGGTAAACACCGGGGAGCTGTTTTTT.

The V call is TRBV19, the J call TRBJ2-1; D perhaps matches TRBD2 (5 bases). This CDR3 spans 12 amino acids. Trimming removed 5 bases from V and 8 bases from J, with 10 bases in between. CDR1 is LNHDA and CDR2 is SQIVND in the germline V gene (reference sequence). In DNA, the CDR3 is TGTGCCAGTAGTTTGATGGGAGATGAGCAGTTCTTC. Encoded protein: CASSLMGDEQFF.

The chain carries TRBV28 and TRBJ2-5; 9 bases line up with TRBD2. V lost 6 bases to trimming and J lost 0 bases; unmatched junction nucleotides: 8. CDR1 MDHEN and CDR2 SYDVKM come from the germline V gene. This CDR3 has 16 residues. CDR3: CASSGLAYPNQETQYF. In DNA, the CDR3 is TGTGCCAGCAGCGGACTAGCGTACCCTAACCAAGAGACCCAGTACTTC.

As regards this clone: Distinct nucleotide sequences in the sample also encode this CDR3. The chain recombines TRBV27 with TRBJ2-5; D call uncertain. Germline V gives CDR1 MNHEY, CDR2 SMNVEV (reference sequence). V lost 2 bases and J lost 5, with 3 bases in between. The CDR3 extends over 11 amino acids. CDR3 sequence reads: CASSLGETQYF. CDR3 in DNA: TGTGCCAGCAGTTTAGGGGAGACCCAGTACTTC.

The chain joins TRBV10-3 to TRBJ1-4, with 9 bases that match TRBD1. This CDR3 comprises 15 residues. Germline CDR1 reads ENHRY; CDR2 reads SYGVKD. Unmatched junction bases numbered 6, after V lost 10 bases and J lost 0 bases. CDR3 amino acids: CATRDRAATNEKLFF. CDR3 coding DNA: TGTGCCACTCGGGACAGGGCTGCAACTAATGAAAAACTGTTTTTT.

V gene TRBV15 combines with J gene TRBJ2-3; 11 bases fit TRBD2. Per the germline V gene, CDR1 is LNHNV and CDR2 is YYDKDF (reference sequence). V gave up 4 bases and J gave up 4 bases; unmatched junction bases: 7. The CDR3 runs 16 residues. CDR3 sequence reads: CATSTRLAGSADTQYF. The CDR3 DNA follows: TGTGCCACCAGCACCCGACTAGCGGGGTCGGCAGATACGCAGTATTTT.

V is TRBV18 and J is TRBJ2-5; no firm D call. The V end was cut by 3 bases, the J end by 2 bases, with 7 bases between. In germline, CDR1 is KGHSH, CDR2 LQKENI. CDR3 length: 13 residues. The CDR3 protein is CASSPLLQETQYF. DNA for the CDR3: TGTGCCAGCTCACCCCTGCTACAAGAGACCCAGTACTTC. The full variable domain, completed using reference TRBV18 and TRBJ2-5, is NAGVMQNPRHLVRRRGQEARLRCSPMKGHSHVYWYRQLPEEGLKFMVYLQKENIIDESGMPKERFSAEFPKEGPSILRIQQVVRGDSAAYFCASSPLLQETQYFGPGTRLLVL.

The chain links TRBV7-9 to TRBJ1-3, with D unclear. V shed 3 bases and J shed 0 bases, with 6 bases lying between them. This CDR3 region has 14 residues. CDR1 and CDR2 (germline): SEHNR, FQNEAQ (reference sequence). The CDR3 coding sequence is TGTGCCAGCAGCTTCGGCAGCTCTGGAAACACCATATATTTT. This encodes CASSFGSSGNTIYF.

J is TRBJ2-2 and V is TRBV19; D is unresolved. Germline V CDR1 and CDR2: LNHDA, SQIVND (reference sequence). The CDR3 totals 13 residues. The V gene lost 0 bases and the J gene lost 5 bases, with 4 bases spanning the gap. This CDR3 is CASSIEGTGELFF. The CDR3 DNA is TGTGCCAGTAGTATAGAGGGTACCGGGGAGCTGTTTTTT.

The CDR3 region is CASIQGSVSSYEQYF. CDR3 sequence (DNA): TGTGCCAGCATACAAGGCAGCGTCTCCTCCTACGAGCAGTACTTC. The J gene is TRBJ2-7, the V gene TRBV28; no reliable D call. The CDR3 length is 15 residues. Germline CDR1 is MDHEN and CDR2 is SYDVKM. V lost 7 bases and J 0 bases, leaving 16 bases between the germline ends.

The J gene is TRBJ2-7, the V gene TRBV19, with 8 bases fitting TRBD2. Germline loops: CDR1 LNHDA, CDR2 SQIVND (reference sequence). V was pared by 5 bases and J by 0 bases, with 3 bases of the junction left unmatched. The CDR3 is made up of 14 amino acids. The CDR3, as DNA: TGTGCCAGTAGTGATGCGGGAGGCTCCTACGAGCAGTACTTC. This codes for CASSDAGGSYEQYF.

This sequence joins TRBV7-2 and TRBJ2-5; 15 nucleotides agree with TRBD2. V was pared by 6 bases and J by 4 bases, with 6 bases of the junction left unmatched. The CDR3 spans 16 residues. Germline V gene lookup returns CDR1 SGHTA and CDR2 FQGNSA. The CDR3 sequence is CASSRTSGGGGETQYF. CDR3 bases: TGTGCCAGCAGTCGGACTAGCGGGGGGGGAGGAGAGACCCAGTACTTC.

The chain couples TRBV3-1 (or the pseudogene TRBV3-2) to TRBJ2-2; D not resolved. CDR3 length: 16 residues. V shed 1 base and J shed 4 bases, with 13 bases lying between them. CDR1 and CDR2 from the germline V gene are LGHDT and YNNKEL (reference sequence). CDR3 residues: CASSQVVGWGTGELFF. The CDR3 nucleotides read TGTGCCAGCAGCCAAGTGGTAGGGTGGGGCACCGGGGAGCTGTTTTTT.

The chain is built from TRBV12-3 or TRBV12-4 and TRBJ2-3; no clear D gene. CDR3 length: 13 amino acids. V was clipped by 3 bases and J by 3 bases, with 7 bases between them. DNA of the CDR3: TGTGCCAGCAGTTTTGGGGTTACAGATACGCAGTATTTT. Amino acid sequence: CASSFGVTDTQYF.

This chain links TRBV3-1 (or the pseudogene TRBV3-2) with TRBJ2-3, with 10 nucleotides matching TRBD2. CDR1 LGHDT and CDR2 YNNKEL come from the germline V gene (reference sequence). The junction had 8 bases not matched to a gene; V was cut back by 0 bases and J by 5 bases. CDR3 length: 17 amino acids. The CDR3 here is CASSQDLRAGGRDTQYF. The CDR3 nucleotides read TGTGCCAGCAGCCAAGATTTGAGAGCGGGGGGGAGAGATACGCAGTATTTT.

The chain combines TRBV11-2 with TRBJ1-4; D ambiguous. The CDR3 has 12 amino acids. Germline V gives CDR1 SGHAT, CDR2 FQNNGV. The V gene lost 5 bases and the J gene lost 13 bases, with 14 bases spanning the gap. CDR3 DNA: TGTGCCAGCAGCCCTTTTGGCAGCCTACTGTTTTTT. Its protein product is CASSPFGSLLFF. Drawing the rest from reference TRBV11-2 and TRBJ1-4, the complete variable domain is EAGVAQSPRYKIIEKRQSVAFWCNPISGHATLYWYQQILGQGPKLLIQFQNNGVVDDSQLPKDRFSAERLKGVDSTLKIQPAKLEDSAVYLCASSPFGSLLFFGSGTQLSVL.

This clone was detected once. The chain links TRBV29-1 to TRBJ1-1; D is undetermined. Germline assignment: CDR1 SQVTM and CDR2 ANQGSEA. The ends were cut back, 6 bases at V and 5 bases at J, with 16 bases in the middle. This CDR3 is built from 13 residues. This CDR3 is CSVAPRGVTEAFF. Written as DNA, the CDR3 is TGCAGCGTGGCGCCCCGGGGAGTTACTGAAGCTTTCTTT.

The chain links TRBV5-1 to TRBJ1-1; D gene unclear. The germline gives CDR1 SGHRS, CDR2 YFSETQ. The V and J ends lost 1 base and 3 bases respectively, with 10 bases between them. The CDR3 is 14 residues long. CDR3 bases: TGCGCCAGCAGCTTGCCGGGGAGTCACACTGAAGCTTTCTTT. Its protein is CASSLPGSHTEAFF.

The chain carries TRBV7-9 and TRBJ1-1; D is possibly TRBD1 (6 bases). Deletions cut 3 bases from V and 5 bases from J, with 10 bases between. This CDR3 has 13 amino acids. The germline V gene encodes CDR1 SEHNR and CDR2 FQNEAQ (reference sequence). The CDR3 loop is CASSLSTGTEAFF. The DNA for the CDR3 is TGTGCCAGCAGCTTGAGCACAGGGACTGAAGCTTTCTTT.